Presented here are 6 T cell receptor beta chains from one specimen sequenced in a study of CD8+ T cells in alopecia areata. RNA extraction was followed by reverse transcription into cDNA, which acted as the sequencing template. Sequencing used immunoSEQ multiplex PCR; TCRdb keeps in-frame clones, though not all of them. The table has around 190,000 clones, approximately 56% seen once. Treatment reported: oral pan-JAK inhibitor, 5-10 mg twice daily. The input for sequencing was CD4+ T cells sorted from blood, taken at week 4, from a patient treated with tofacitinib. These receptors were collected from a human donor with alopecia areata.

The rearrangement joins TRBV5-1 to TRBJ2-2; 7 nucleotides match TRBD1. Per the germline V gene, CDR1 is SGHRS and CDR2 is YFSETQ. This CDR3 is built from 15 residues. The ends lost 4 bases at V and 1 base at J; junction bases unmatched: 4. CDR3 residues: CASSPGQKNTGELFF. In DNA form, the CDR3 reads TGCGCCAGCAGCCCGGGACAGAAGAACACCGGGGAGCTGTTTTTT.

This clone was picked up a small number of times. The CDR3 reads CASSSTGGTYNEQFF. The CDR3 DNA sequence: TGTGCCAGCAGTTCCACAGGGGGCACCTACAATGAGCAGTTCTTC. This rearrangement joins TRBV6-6 to TRBJ2-1, with 9 bases identical to TRBD1. The CDR3 spans 15 residues. V shed 4 bases, J shed 2 bases, and the junction held 3 bases outside the gene matches. The V gene's germline CDR1 is MNHNY and CDR2 SVGAGI (reference sequence).

This clone was seen a handful of times. The chain employs TRBV7-6 and TRBJ1-2; D perhaps matches TRBD1 (5 bases). This CDR3 has 14 residues. Trimming took 5 bases from V and 6 from J, leaving 16 bases between them. The germline V gene has CDR1 SGHVS and CDR2 FNYEAQ. The CDR3 sequence is CASSPGRFRDGYTF. As DNA, the CDR3 is TGTGCCAGCAGCCCGGGACGGTTCCGGGATGGCTACACCTTC.

CDR3 sequence reads: CSVVTTSGSGETQYF. For the CDR3, the DNA is TGCAGCGTTGTGACGACTAGCGGGAGTGGGGAGACCCAGTACTTC. V usage is TRBV29-1 and J usage is TRBJ2-5; TRBD2 matches at 12 bases. This CDR3 comprises 15 residues. Trimming cost V 4 bases and J 5 bases; bases outside gene matches: 8. CDR1 SQVTM and CDR2 ANQGSEA come from the germline V gene.

The rearrangement uses TRBV30 and TRBJ2-2, with 7 nucleotides matching TRBD1. Germline lookup yields CDR1 GTSNPN and CDR2 SVGIG (reference sequence). V was pared by 3 bases and J by 3 bases, with 10 bases of the junction left unmatched. The CDR3 sequence is 16 residues long. DNA of the CDR3: TGTGCCTGGAGCCAAGACAGGGTGCCGCACACCGGGGAGCTGTTTTTT. Translated, it gives CAWSQDRVPHTGELFF.

The rearrangement uses TRBV9 and TRBJ1-3; 9 nucleotides agree with TRBD1. Looked up from germline, CDR1 is SGDLS and CDR2 is YYNGEE. This CDR3 is 14 amino acids long. With V trimmed by 2 bases and J by 9 bases, 6 bases remained unmatched. CDR3 coding DNA: TGTGCCAGCAGCGTCCGCCAGGGACAGGGCACCATATATTTT. Translation: CASSVRQGQGTIYF.